The following is a TCR beta chain sequence with its context. The sample is drawn from a study of cytomegalovirus exposure and HLA in healthy donors. Primers included in the PCR were 60 Vbeta and 13 Jbeta primers. Sequencing was performed with immunoSEQ multiplex PCR; in TCRdb, only in-frame clones are kept and a portion is missing. The table lists tens of thousands of clones, roughly 73% of them singletons, with around 2.5% in the top ten. V was pared by 5 bases and J by 4 bases, with 3 bases of the junction left unmatched. This CDR3 is built from 13 residues. Germline CDR1 is SGHDN and CDR2 is FVKESK.

The receptor comes from a male donor in good health and CMV-seropositive. The sample comprised PBMCs. The chain joins TRBV14 to TRBJ2-3; 7 bases fit TRBD2. The chain's CDR3 is CASSVRGADTQYF. The CDR3 DNA is TGTGCCAGCAGCGTACGGGGGGCAGATACGCAGTATTTT.